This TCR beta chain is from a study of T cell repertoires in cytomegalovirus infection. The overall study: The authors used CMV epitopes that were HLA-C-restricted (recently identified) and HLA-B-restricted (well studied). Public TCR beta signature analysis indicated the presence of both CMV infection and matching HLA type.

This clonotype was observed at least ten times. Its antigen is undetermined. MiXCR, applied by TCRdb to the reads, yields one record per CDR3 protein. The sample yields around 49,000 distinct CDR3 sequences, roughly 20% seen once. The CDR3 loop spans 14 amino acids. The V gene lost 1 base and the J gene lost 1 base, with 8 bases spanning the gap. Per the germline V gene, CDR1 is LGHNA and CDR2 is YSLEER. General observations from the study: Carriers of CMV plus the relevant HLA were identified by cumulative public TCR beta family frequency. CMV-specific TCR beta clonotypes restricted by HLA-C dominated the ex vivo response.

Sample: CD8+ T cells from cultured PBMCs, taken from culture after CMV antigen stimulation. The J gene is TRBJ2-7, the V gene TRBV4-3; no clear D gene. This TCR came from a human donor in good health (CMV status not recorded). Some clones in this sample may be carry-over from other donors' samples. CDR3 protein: CASSQGRASYEQYF. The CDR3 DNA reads TGCGCCAGCAGCCAAGGACGGGCGTCCTACGAGCAGTACTTC.